The clone carrying this T cell receptor (beta chain) turned up a few times. The sample comes from a study of OX40 agonist ivuxolimab in advanced cancers. Germline CDR1 reads SEHNR; CDR2 reads FQNEAQ (reference sequence). The CDR3 is 16 amino acids. V gave up 1 base and J gave up 2 bases, with 13 bases separating them. The method was immunoSEQ multiplex PCR; TCRdb's version includes in-frame clones alone and lacks a portion of them. This sample has tens of thousands of clones, with approximately 92% found just once. This specimen consisted of CD4+ or CD8+ T cells sorted from blood, obtained in a trial of the OX40 agonist ivuxolimab. The sequence derives from an adult with an advanced solid tumor such as melanoma, head and neck, liver or kidney cancer. The rearrangement links TRBV7-9 to TRBJ2-3, with D perhaps being TRBD1 or TRBD2 (6 bases each). Written as DNA, the CDR3 is TGTGCCAGCAGCTTAGTGGGGGGCAGCTTCACAGATACGCAGTATTTT. Protein product: CASSLVGGSFTDTQYF.